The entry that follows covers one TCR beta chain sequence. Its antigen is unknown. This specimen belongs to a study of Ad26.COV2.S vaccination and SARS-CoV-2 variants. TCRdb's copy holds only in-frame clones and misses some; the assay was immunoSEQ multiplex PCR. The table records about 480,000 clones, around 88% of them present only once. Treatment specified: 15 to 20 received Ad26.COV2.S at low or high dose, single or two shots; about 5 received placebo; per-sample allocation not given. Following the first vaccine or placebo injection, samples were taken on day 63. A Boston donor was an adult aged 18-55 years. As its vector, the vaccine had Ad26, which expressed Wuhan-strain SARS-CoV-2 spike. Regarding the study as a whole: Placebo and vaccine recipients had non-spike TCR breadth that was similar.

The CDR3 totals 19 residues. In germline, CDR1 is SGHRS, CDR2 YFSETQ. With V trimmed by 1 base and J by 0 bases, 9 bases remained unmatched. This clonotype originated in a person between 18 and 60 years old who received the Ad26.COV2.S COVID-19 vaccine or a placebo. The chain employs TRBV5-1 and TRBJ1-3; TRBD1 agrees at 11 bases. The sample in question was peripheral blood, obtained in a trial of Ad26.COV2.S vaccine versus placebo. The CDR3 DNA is TGCGCCAGCAGCTTGACATCCGGGACAGGGGGATTCTCTGGAAACACCATATATTTT. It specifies CASSLTSGTGGFSGNTIYF.